Each of the 21 T cell receptor beta chains below was sequenced from the same sample in a study of T-cell reconstitution after alpha-beta-depleted transplantation in children. Researchers prepared the TCRbeta library using unique molecular identifiers, the study reports. TCRdb re-called the PCR reads through MiXCR, storing one row per CDR3 protein. The sample has 450,000 to 600,000 distinct CDR3 sequences, approximately 13% seen once; the top ten hold about 2.2%. This specimen was PBMCs, mostly from graft donor cells, taken 360 days after TCRalphabeta/CD19-depleted stem cell transplant. All receptors derive from a male patient between 5 and 17 years old who had a stem cell transplant for acute myeloid leukemia, so the T cells may come from the graft donor.

The chain links TRBV29-1 to TRBJ2-1, with D uncertain. V lost 4 bases and J 0 bases, leaving 10 bases between the germline ends. The CDR3 loop spans 14 amino acids. CDR1 is SQVTM, CDR2 ANQGSEA, per germline. CDR3 in amino acids: CSVGRLLSYNEQFF. CDR3 DNA sequence: TGCAGCGTTGGGCGACTGCTCTCCTACAATGAGCAGTTCTTC.

This clonotype was observed a handful of times. This chain connects TRBV12-3 or TRBV12-4 to TRBJ2-7; 8 nucleotides agree with TRBD1. The CDR3 is made up of 13 amino acids. Germline trimming cut 4 bases from V and 4 bases from J; bases unmatched to any gene: 3. The CDR3 DNA reads as TGTGCCAGCAGTTGGACAGGGTCTTACGAGCAGTACGTC. Translated: CASSWTGSYEQYV.

This clonotype appeared many times. The chain uses TRBV29-1 and TRBJ2-1; no clear D gene. The V gene's germline CDR1 is SQVTM and CDR2 ANQGSEA. The CDR3 is 11 residues long. V lost 7 bases to trimming and J lost 8 bases, with 12 bases between them. The CDR3 DNA reads as TGCAGCGCTTATTTGGGCCATGAGCAGTTCTTC. It translates to CSAYLGHEQFF.

V gene TRBV24-1 combines with J gene TRBJ2-5; 9 bases align to TRBD2. Germline V lookup: CDR1 KGHDR, CDR2 SFDVKD. J lost 3 bases, V lost 0 bases, and 10 bases had no gene match. CDR3 length: 18 amino acids. DNA of the CDR3: TGTGCCACCAGTGATTTGCCTAGGGCTAGCGGGATCGAAGAGACCCAGTACTTC. Encoded protein: CATSDLPRASGIEETQYF.

This clonotype was recorded only once. The chain uses TRBV19 and TRBJ2-1; D ambiguous. Trimming cost V 10 bases and J 9 bases, with 19 bases left between them. CDR3 length equals 13 residues. The germline gives CDR1 LNHDA, CDR2 SQIVND (reference sequence). The CDR3 DNA is TGTGCCACCGAGACCTCGGTCCGGCGTGAGCAGTTCTTC. It yields the protein CATETSVRREQFF. Full variable domain (remainder filled in from reference TRBV19 and TRBJ2-1): DGGITQSPKYLFRKEGQNVTLSCEQNLNHDAMYWYRQDPGQGLRLIYYSQIVNDFQKGDIAEGYSVSREKKESFPLTVTSAQKNPTAFYLCATETSVRREQFFGPGTRLTVL.

This rearrangement joins TRBV28 to TRBJ2-1; D may be TRBD1 (6 bases). CDR1 is MDHEN and CDR2 is SYDVKM in the germline V gene. The CDR3 totals 14 residues. V lost 2 bases and J 6 bases, leaving 11 bases between the germline ends. The chain's CDR3 is CASSLTGWGNEQFF. As DNA, the CDR3 is TGTGCCAGCAGTTTAACAGGGTGGGGCAATGAGCAGTTCTTC.

This clonotype was observed many times. The chain uses TRBV5-6 and TRBJ2-7; D is unclear. V lost 2 bases and J 3 bases, leaving 12 bases between the germline ends. CDR3 length equals 14 residues. Germline V gives CDR1 SGHDT, CDR2 YYEEEE. The CDR3 coding sequence is TGTGCCAGCAGCTTATGGCGACTGGACTACGAGCAGTACTTC. This translates into CASSLWRLDYEQYF.

A few counts support this clonotype. The chain carries TRBV6-2 or TRBV6-3 and TRBJ1-1; D is unclear. From germline, CDR1 is MNHEY and CDR2 SVGEGT. V lost 2 bases and J lost 5, with 3 bases in between. The CDR3 length is 11 residues. CDR3 bases: TGTGCCAGCAGTTACGGAACTGAAGCTTTCTTT. Residues: CASSYGTEAFF.

This clonotype turned up a few times. The junction differs from germline at one of its ends, possibly a read error. This chain joins TRBV20-1 and TRBJ2-7, with no clear D. There are 9 residues in the CDR3. Germline V lookup: CDR1 DFQATT, CDR2 SNEGSKA (reference sequence). Written as DNA, the CDR3 is TGCAGTGCTAGACCCTTGGACGTATTC. Protein: CSARPLDVF.

The V and J genes are TRBV7-9 and TRBJ2-1, with D possibly TRBD2 on 6 matching bases. Trimming stripped 3 bases from V and 10 bases from J, with 13 bases between. The CDR3 is 13 amino acids. From germline, CDR1 is SEHNR and CDR2 FQNEAQ (reference sequence). Here the CDR3 DNA reads TGTGCCAGCAGCTTCCGGGACTCATTAGAGCAGTTCTTC. Protein sequence: CASSFRDSLEQFF.

This clonotype showed up just a few times. This chain joins TRBV7-2 and TRBJ2-2; TRBD1 matches 7 bases. Germline V lookup: CDR1 SGHTA, CDR2 FQGNSA. CDR3 length equals 12 residues. Trimming removed 8 bases from V and 13 bases from J; junction bases left unmatched: 10. CDR3 sequence reads: CASGHRQGGLFF. In DNA form, the CDR3 reads TGTGCCAGCGGCCATCGACAGGGTGGGCTGTTTTTT. Looking up the rest from reference TRBV7-2 and TRBJ2-2 gives the full variable domain: GAGVSQSPSNKVTEKGKDVELRCDPISGHTALYWYRQSLGQGLEFLIYFQGNSAPDKSGLPSDRFSAERTGGSVSTLTIQRTQQEDSAVYLCASGHRQGGLFFGEGSRLTVL.

This clonotype was counted many times. V usage is TRBV5-1 and J usage is TRBJ1-1; 9 positions match TRBD1. The germline V gene has CDR1 SGHRS and CDR2 YFSETQ. The V gene end was trimmed by 4 bases and the J gene end by 5 bases; junction bases not matched to a gene: 12. The CDR3 runs 16 residues. The DNA for the CDR3 is TGCGCCAGCAGCGGACGAGCGGGACAGGGAATGACTGAAGCTTTCTTT. Protein sequence: CASSGRAGQGMTEAFF.

The J gene is TRBJ2-7, the V gene TRBV7-9; no firm D call. Trimming took 5 bases from V and 4 from J, leaving 12 bases between them. CDR3 length: 13 amino acids. Germline assignment: CDR1 SEHNR and CDR2 FQNEAQ (reference sequence). The CDR3 DNA reads TGTGCCAGCAGCGATTCACCTGATTACGAGCAGTACTTC. Translating it yields CASSDSPDYEQYF.

This clonotype occurred many times. The chain links TRBV7-9 to TRBJ2-1, with TRBD1 matching over 9 bases. Per the germline V gene, CDR1 is SEHNR and CDR2 is FQNEAQ (reference sequence). The CDR3 extends over 14 amino acids. V was pared by 6 bases and J by 6 bases, with 6 bases of the junction left unmatched. CDR3 in amino acids: CASRRTGDGNEQFF. The CDR3 DNA is TGTGCCAGCAGGCGGACAGGGGACGGCAATGAGCAGTTCTTC. Full variable domain (remainder filled in from reference TRBV7-9 and TRBJ2-1): DTGVSQNPRHKITKRGQNVTFRCDPISEHNRLYWYRQTLGQGPEFLTYFQNEAQLEKSRLLSDRFSAERPKGSFSTLEIQRTEQGDSAMYLCASRRTGDGNEQFFGPGTRLTVL.

This clonotype was detected many times. This chain links TRBV5-1 with TRBJ2-7; 8 bases agree with TRBD1. V was pared by 4 bases and J by 0 bases, with 6 bases of the junction left unmatched. CDR1 is SGHRS and CDR2 is YFSETQ in the germline V gene. The CDR3 loop spans 15 amino acids. The CDR3 DNA sequence: TGCGCCAGCAGCCCGTACAGGGGGTTCTCCTACGAGCAGTACTTC. Translated: CASSPYRGFSYEQYF. The full variable domain, in which reference TRBV5-1 and TRBJ2-7 provide the parts outside the CDR3, is KAGVTQTPRYLIKTRGQQVTLSCSPISGHRSVSWYQQTPGQGLQFLFEYFSETQRNKGNFPGRFSGRQFSNSRSEMNVSTLELGDSALYLCASSPYRGFSYEQYFGPGTRLTVT.

The V and J genes are TRBV9 and TRBJ2-1, with D perhaps given as TRBD1 or TRBD2 (5 bases each). Germline-derived CDR1 and CDR2 are SGDLS and YYNGEE. This CDR3 contains 16 residues. The V end lost 0 bases, the J end lost 0 bases, and 10 bases lay between the germline ends. Here the CDR3 reads CASSVGGAYSYNEQFF. CDR3 sequence (DNA): TGTGCCAGCAGCGTAGGAGGGGCTTACTCCTACAATGAGCAGTTCTTC.

This clonotype occurred a few times. The gene calls are TRBV3-1 and TRBJ2-5; possible D gene TRBD2, 5 bases. Germline V CDR1 and CDR2: LGHDT, YNNKEL (reference sequence). The CDR3 consists of 15 residues. Trimming cost V 4 bases and J 3 bases, with 15 bases left between them. The CDR3 protein is CASSRLLTGKETQYF. Written as DNA, the CDR3 is TGTGCCAGCAGCCGACTACTAACGGGAAAAGAGACCCAGTACTTC.

There are a few counts of this clonotype. This chain joins TRBV20-1 and TRBJ2-3; 9 nucleotides line up with TRBD2. The ends lost 3 bases at V and 0 bases at J; junction bases unmatched: 7. CDR3 length: 16 amino acids. The germline CDR1 and CDR2 sequences are DFQATT and SNEGSKA (reference sequence). This chain's CDR3 is CSARSSGTWSTDTQYF. DNA for the CDR3: TGCAGTGCTAGGTCTAGCGGGACCTGGAGCACAGATACGCAGTATTTT.

In this sample, this clonotype turned up a few times. This chain joins TRBV28 and TRBJ2-5, with 7 bases lining up with TRBD1. The CDR3 is 15 residues long. The V segment lost 5 bases and the J segment 0 bases; nucleotides outside the gene matches: 6. CDR1 and CDR2 (germline): MDHEN, SYDVKM. CDR3 coding DNA: TGTGCCAGCAGTACGGACAGGTGGTACCAAGAGACCCAGTACTTC. Encoded protein: CASSTDRWYQETQYF.

The sample holds many counts of this clonotype. The chain links TRBV27 to TRBJ2-6; D is ambiguous. The CDR3 is 15 amino acids. Between the trimmed V and J ends, which lost 6 bases and 5 bases, there was a span of 14 bases. Per germline, CDR1 MNHEY and CDR2 SMNVEV (reference sequence). As DNA, the CDR3 is TGTGCCAGCAGCCCTGAAATATCCCGGGCCAACGTCCTGACTTTC. Translation: CASSPEISRANVLTF.

The V gene is TRBV29-1, the J gene TRBJ1-4; TRBD1 matches 7 bases. CDR3 length equals 15 residues. Germline V gives CDR1 SQVTM, CDR2 ANQGSEA. Unmatched junction bases numbered 10, after V lost 6 bases and J lost 3 bases. The CDR3, as DNA: TGCAGCGTCGCCGGGACAGCTGGGGCTAATGAAAAACTGTTTTTT. Translating it yields CSVAGTAGANEKLFF.